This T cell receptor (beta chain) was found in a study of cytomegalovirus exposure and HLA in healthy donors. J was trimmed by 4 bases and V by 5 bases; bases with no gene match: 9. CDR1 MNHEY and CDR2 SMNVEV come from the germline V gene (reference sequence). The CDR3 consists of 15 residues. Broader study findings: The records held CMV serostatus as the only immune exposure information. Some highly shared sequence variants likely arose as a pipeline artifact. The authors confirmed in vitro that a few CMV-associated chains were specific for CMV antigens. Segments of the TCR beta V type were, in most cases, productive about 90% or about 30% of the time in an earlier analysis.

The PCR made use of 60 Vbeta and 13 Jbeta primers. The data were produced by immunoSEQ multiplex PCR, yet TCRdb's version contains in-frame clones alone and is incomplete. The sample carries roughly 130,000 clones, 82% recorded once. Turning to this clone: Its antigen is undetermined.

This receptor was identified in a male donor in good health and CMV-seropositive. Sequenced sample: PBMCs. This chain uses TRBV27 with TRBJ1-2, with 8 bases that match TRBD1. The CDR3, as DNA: TGTGCCAGCAGTCCTCGACAGGGGAACGTCTATGGCTACACCTTC. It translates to CASSPRQGNVYGYTF.